The 13 T cell receptor beta chains below come from one sample, sequenced in a study of cytomegalovirus exposure and HLA in healthy donors (dated by TCRdb to about 2017). The library came from the immunoSEQ multiplex PCR assay. A mixture of 60 forward primers for TCR Vbeta segments and 13 reverse primers for TCR Jbeta segments was used in the multiplex PCR. TCRdb holds this immuneACCESS table with in-frame rearrangements only. Some clones are missing; in checked studies, unresolved V genes explain under half, and the rest has no known cause. In this sample the table shows around 120,000 clones, approximately 80% of which occur a single time. Roughly 1.2% of the sample rests with the top ten. Sample: PBMCs. The receptor set was obtained from a girl aged 2 to 10 in good health and CMV-seronegative.

V is TRBV7-9 and J is TRBJ1-1; D unclear. The ends were cut back, 5 bases at V and 1 base at J, with 14 bases in the middle. This CDR3 has 15 amino acids. CDR1 and CDR2 (germline): SEHNR, FQNEAQ (reference sequence). The CDR3 nucleotides read TGTGCCAGCAGCCCGGAGAGTCTCACGAACACTGAAGCTTTCTTT. Protein: CASSPESLTNTEAFF.

This chain's CDR3 is CASSWDIAYNEQFF. In nucleotides, the CDR3 is TGCGCCAGCTCATGGGACATCGCCTACAATGAGCAGTTCTTC. The genes are TRBV4-3 and TRBJ2-1; D is possibly TRBD1 (6 bases). The CDR3 length is 14 residues. Between the trimmed V and J ends, which lost 8 bases and 2 bases, there was a span of 13 bases. Germline CDR1 is LGHNA and CDR2 is YSLEER.

The chain has TRBV9 and TRBJ2-1, with D possibly being TRBD2 (7 bases). Trimming took 0 bases from V and 3 from J, leaving 13 bases between them. The CDR3 length is 16 residues. Germline CDR1 is SGDLS and CDR2 is YYNGEE. CDR3 sequence reads: CASSVEGGGYYNEQFF. DNA for the CDR3: TGTGCCAGCAGCGTAGAGGGGGGGGGCTACTACAATGAGCAGTTCTTC.

The V call is TRBV5-6, the J call TRBJ2-3, with D possibly being TRBD2 (6 bases). This CDR3 is 16 amino acids long. V was cut by 2 bases and J by 6 bases, with 19 bases left in between. Germline V gene data show CDR1 as SGHDT and CDR2 as YYEEEE. CDR3 sequence: CASSLGLTGLADTQYF. The CDR3 region has the DNA TGTGCCAGCAGCTTAGGACTTACGGGACTGGCTGATACGCAGTATTTT.

J is TRBJ2-2 and V is TRBV7-6; the D is unclear. The CDR3 length is 15 residues. The germline V gene has CDR1 SGHVS and CDR2 FNYEAQ. Trimming cost V 1 base and J 0 bases, with 6 bases left between them. The CDR3 DNA sequence: TGTGCCAGCAGCTTAGACAGACCGAACACCGGGGAGCTGTTTTTT. It specifies CASSLDRPNTGELFF.

This clone has a single count. The chain combines TRBV7-2 with TRBJ1-1, with 7 bases that match TRBD1. CDR3 length: 14 amino acids. The germline V gene encodes CDR1 SGHTA and CDR2 FQGNSA. Trimming took 5 bases from V and 1 from J; bases not matched to a gene: 4. The CDR3 protein is CASSLTGTNTEAFF. The CDR3 nucleotides read TGTGCCAGCAGCCTGACAGGGACGAACACTGAAGCTTTCTTT.

This chain connects TRBV4-3 to TRBJ1-3; no clear D. The CDR3 consists of 14 residues. V was shortened by 4 bases and J by 4 bases, with 11 bases between the two germline ends. Germline V gene sequence: CDR1 LGHNA, CDR2 YSLEER. The CDR3 protein is CASSPLARGNTIYF. DNA for the CDR3: TGCGCCAGCAGCCCCCTGGCCAGGGGAAACACCATATATTTT.

V gene TRBV14 combines with J gene TRBJ2-4; TRBD2 is a possible D gene (5 bases). V dropped 4 bases and J dropped 11 bases, with 12 bases sitting between them. The V gene's germline CDR1 is SGHDN and CDR2 FVKESK. The CDR3 is made up of 12 amino acids. CDR3 nucleotide sequence: TGTGCCAGCAGCCTTGATGTGGGAGTTCAGTACTTC. It yields the protein CASSLDVGVQYF. Together with reference TRBV14 and TRBJ2-4, the CDR3 gives the full variable domain: EAGVTQFPSHSVIEKGQTVTLRCDPISGHDNLYWYRRVMGKEIKFLLHFVKESKQDESGMPNNRFLAERTGGTYSTLKVQPAELEDSGVYFCASSLDVGVQYFGAGTRLSVL.

The rearrangement joins TRBV11-1 to TRBJ2-7; no definite D call. V lost 5 bases and J 5 bases, leaving 19 bases between the germline ends. Germline CDR1 reads SGHAT; CDR2 reads FQDESV (reference sequence). The CDR3 extends over 15 amino acids. CDR3 amino acids: CASSRNRYNADEQYF. CDR3 nucleotides: TGTGCCAGCAGCCGTAACAGATACAATGCCGACGAGCAGTACTTC.

The gene calls are TRBV5-6 and TRBJ2-2; D is unclear. CDR1 and CDR2 from the germline V gene are SGHDT and YYEEEE. V was shortened by 0 bases and J by 1 base, with 7 bases between the two germline ends. The CDR3 totals 15 residues. The CDR3 region is CASSLVGGNTGELFF. The CDR3 DNA reads as TGTGCCAGCAGCTTGGTCGGTGGGAACACCGGGGAGCTGTTTTTT.

The chain employs TRBV2 and TRBJ2-3, with 11 bases that match TRBD2. Trimming took 6 bases from V and 0 from J; bases not matched to a gene: 5. This CDR3 spans 16 amino acids. CDR1 and CDR2 (germline): SNHLY, FYNNEI. This CDR3 is CASRRGLAASTDTQYF. CDR3 nucleotide sequence: TGTGCCAGCAGGAGGGGACTAGCGGCCAGCACAGATACGCAGTATTTT.

This chain joins TRBV5-6 and TRBJ2-7, with TRBD2 identical over 9 bases. The CDR3 runs 15 residues. Trimming took 4 bases from V and 6 from J; bases not matched to a gene: 11. Per germline, CDR1 SGHDT and CDR2 YYEEEE. The CDR3 loop reads CASSRGELAGSEQYF. The CDR3 bases are TGTGCCAGCAGCCGGGGAGAACTAGCGGGTAGCGAGCAGTACTTC.

The chain recombines TRBV5-1 with TRBJ2-1; 14 positions agree with TRBD2. The CDR3 runs to 19 residues. Germline V lookup: CDR1 SGHRS, CDR2 YFSETQ. V shed 4 bases, J shed 0 bases, and the junction held 9 bases outside the gene matches. This CDR3 is CASSPEGLAGASSYNEQFF. Written as DNA, the CDR3 is TGCGCCAGCAGCCCGGAGGGACTAGCGGGGGCCTCCTCCTACAATGAGCAGTTCTTC.